The TCR beta chain under discussion was sequenced for a study of blood T cell repertoires in COVID-19. Across the study: Acute and convalescent COVID-19 samples came from the United States, Italy and Spain.

A single count supports this clone. The data were produced by immunoSEQ multiplex PCR, yet TCRdb's version contains in-frame clones alone and is incomplete. Found here are some 500,000 clones, roughly 90% of them singletons; the top ten hold around 1.9%. Sequences were obtained from PBMCs or T cells enriched from blood (not recorded which). The TCR sequence derives from a woman between 40 and 55 years old who had recovered from COVID-19.

CDR3 region: CASSSGQPTGELFF. The DNA of the CDR3 is TGCGCCAGCAGCTCGGGACAGCCCACCGGGGAGCTGTTTTTT. The chain employs TRBV5-1 and TRBJ2-2; 7 positions agree with TRBD1. The germline gives CDR1 SGHRS, CDR2 YFSETQ. The trim removed 3 bases at V and 4 bases at J, leaving 3 bases unmatched. This CDR3 comprises 14 residues.